The 20 T cell receptor beta chains presented below share a single source sample, sequenced in a study of T cell responses to AZD1222 COVID-19 vaccine. Repertoires were generated with immunoSEQ multiplex PCR, while TCRdb's copy carries only in-frame clones and drops some. The sample lists tens of thousands of clones; about nine tenths were seen once. The specimen was peripheral blood, collected 28 days after the second AZD1222 dose. Source of these receptors: an adult who received the AZD1222 COVID-19 vaccine.

The chain employs TRBV12-3 or TRBV12-4 and TRBJ1-2, with TRBD1 as a possible D gene (6 bases). The CDR3 contains 13 residues. The germline V and J ends were trimmed by 6 bases and 4 bases, with 12 bases remaining between them. The CDR3 reads CASRLTGSYGYTF. In DNA, the CDR3 is TGTGCCAGCAGGCTCACAGGGAGCTATGGCTACACCTTC.

The chain combines TRBV4-3 with TRBJ2-6; 7 nucleotides agree with TRBD1. This CDR3 has 16 amino acids. The V segment lost 2 bases and the J segment 0 bases; nucleotides outside the gene matches: 1. Germline CDR1 reads LGHNA; CDR2 reads YSLEER. In DNA, the CDR3 is TGCGCCAGCAGCCAACAGGGGGTCTCTGGGGCCAACGTCCTGACTTTC. It codes for CASSQQGVSGANVLTF.

J is TRBJ2-5 and V is TRBV5-1; D uncertain. The germline V gene encodes CDR1 SGHRS and CDR2 YFSETQ. Trimming removed 2 bases from V and 5 bases from J, with 7 bases in between. The CDR3 is 12 residues long. The CDR3 region has the DNA TGCGCCAGCAGCTTAAACGTTGAGACCCAGTACTTC. It specifies CASSLNVETQYF. The whole variable domain, remainder taken from reference TRBV5-1 and TRBJ2-5, is KAGVTQTPRYLIKTRGQQVTLSCSPISGHRSVSWYQQTPGQGLQFLFEYFSETQRNKGNFPGRFSGRQFSNSRSEMNVSTLELGDSALYLCASSLNVETQYFGPGTRLLVL.

This clone was seen more than once but under ten times. J is TRBJ2-3 and V is TRBV11-2; D unclear. Deletions cut 5 bases from V and 0 bases from J, with 12 bases between. The germline V gene has CDR1 SGHAT and CDR2 FQNNGV. This CDR3 region has 15 residues. CDR3 loop: CASSVPRGSTDTQYF. The CDR3 DNA is TGTGCCAGCAGCGTCCCCCGTGGTAGCACAGATACGCAGTATTTT.

This rearrangement joins TRBV5-1 to TRBJ2-2; 10 bases line up with TRBD2. From germline, CDR1 is SGHRS and CDR2 YFSETQ. The CDR3 totals 16 residues. J lost 3 bases, V lost 4 bases, and 6 bases had no gene match. The CDR3 protein is CASSPVAGGHTGELFF. As DNA, the CDR3 is TGCGCCAGCAGCCCCGTAGCGGGGGGACACACCGGGGAGCTGTTTTTT.

The genes are TRBV19 and TRBJ2-7, with D unresolved. Germline V CDR1 and CDR2: LNHDA, SQIVND (reference sequence). The CDR3 spans 13 residues. Trimming shortened V by 1 base and J by 3 bases, and 7 bases separated the two germline ends. The CDR3 here is CASSIGRYYEQYF. The CDR3 DNA is TGTGCCAGTAGTATAGGCAGATACTACGAGCAGTACTTC.

The genes are TRBV3-1 (or the pseudogene TRBV3-2) and TRBJ1-6; 9 nucleotides agree with TRBD1. The CDR3 runs 16 residues. J gave up 4 bases and V 7 bases, and 8 bases lay outside the gene matches. CDR1 and CDR2 (germline): LGHDT, YNNKEL (reference sequence). CDR3 protein: CASTTTQGAYNSPLHF. The CDR3 nucleotides read TGTGCCAGCACTACAACACAGGGGGCGTATAATTCACCCCTCCACTTT.

The chain links TRBV7-3 to TRBJ1-1, with D unclear. The CDR3 is made up of 14 amino acids. Germline V gene sequence: CDR1 SGHTA, CDR2 FQGTGA. Trimming took off 3 bases at V and 1 base at J, with 9 bases between the two ends. DNA of the CDR3: TGTGCCAGCAGCTTCGTACTTACGAACACTGAAGCTTTCTTT. Encoded protein: CASSFVLTNTEAFF.

The rearrangement links TRBV19 to TRBJ1-1, with D unclear. The CDR3 is made up of 12 amino acids. Trimming took off 7 bases at V and 4 bases at J, with 10 bases between the two ends. Germline CDR1 is LNHDA and CDR2 is SQIVND (reference sequence). CDR3 coding DNA: TGTGCCAGTAAAAGAGACATCACTGAAGCTTTCTTT. Its protein product is CASKRDITEAFF.

The genes are TRBV11-2 and TRBJ2-3, with D possibly TRBD2 on 6 matching bases. V was clipped by 2 bases and J by 4 bases, with 13 bases between them. Per the germline V gene, CDR1 is SGHAT and CDR2 is FQNNGV. The CDR3 totals 15 residues. CDR3 loop: CASSLNSGKADTQYF. CDR3 sequence (DNA): TGTGCCAGCAGCTTAAATAGCGGTAAGGCAGATACGCAGTATTTT.

V and J are TRBV7-8 and TRBJ1-5, with D possibly matching TRBD1 (5 bases). V lost 1 base to trimming and J lost 2 bases, with 6 bases between them. Germline V gene sequence: CDR1 SGHVS, CDR2 FQNEAQ. The CDR3 is 14 residues long. CDR3 region: CASSLGQRNQPQHF. DNA for the CDR3: TGTGCCAGCAGCTTAGGACAGCGCAATCAGCCCCAGCATTTT.

The rearrangement joins TRBV5-1 to TRBJ1-5; D possibly corresponds to TRBD1 (6 bases). Germline V CDR1 and CDR2: SGHRS, YFSETQ. The CDR3 loop spans 14 amino acids. V was trimmed by 2 bases and J by 7 bases, leaving 13 bases between them. CDR3 residues: CASSFSGEEQPQHF. DNA for the CDR3: TGCGCCAGCAGCTTTTCAGGGGAGGAACAGCCCCAGCATTTT.

The gene calls are TRBV9 and TRBJ2-3, with TRBD2 identical over 9 bases. CDR3 length: 15 residues. V was clipped by 3 bases and J by 4 bases; unmatched bases: 6. Germline V lookup: CDR1 SGDLS, CDR2 YYNGEE. CDR3 amino acids: CASSDPGTSPDTQYF. Written as DNA, the CDR3 is TGTGCCAGCAGCGATCCCGGGACTAGCCCAGATACGCAGTATTTT.

The V call is TRBV28, the J call TRBJ1-2; 8 bases are shared with TRBD1. Germline CDR1 and CDR2: MDHEN and SYDVKM. This CDR3 spans 14 amino acids. Losses at the gene ends were 4 bases for V and 5 bases for J; bases not matched to a gene: 6. The CDR3 is CASSYRGVAYGYTF. Written as DNA, the CDR3 is TGTGCCAGCAGTTACAGGGGGGTTGCTTATGGCTACACCTTC.

The genes are TRBV19 and TRBJ1-4, with D perhaps TRBD1 (6 bases). This CDR3 has 15 residues. The germline V gene has CDR1 LNHDA and CDR2 SQIVND (reference sequence). V was shortened by 4 bases and J by 4 bases, with 13 bases between the two germline ends. CDR3 nucleotide sequence: TGTGCCAGTAGTAAGCGGGACAACCATAATGAAAAACTGTTTTTT. This codes for CASSKRDNHNEKLFF.

The rearrangement joins TRBV5-1 to TRBJ1-2; tentatively, D is TRBD1 (5 bases). The CDR3 is 13 residues long. Germline values: CDR1 SGHRS, CDR2 YFSETQ. Trimming left V 0 bases short and J 8 bases short, with 11 bases between. The CDR3 loop is CASSLGGREGYTF. The CDR3 DNA follows: TGCGCCAGCAGCTTGGGAGGCAGGGAAGGCTACACCTTC.

The chain joins TRBV5-5 to TRBJ1-3; D remains ambiguous. The germline V and J ends were trimmed by 0 bases and 0 bases, with 7 bases remaining between them. Germline V gene sequence: CDR1 SGHKS, CDR2 YYEKEE (reference sequence). The CDR3 runs to 15 residues. The CDR3 spells CASSLEQSSGNTIYF. In DNA form, the CDR3 reads TGTGCCAGCAGCTTGGAACAGAGCTCTGGAAACACCATATATTTT.

This clone has just one count. The chain carries TRBV19 and TRBJ1-5, with 7 bases matching TRBD1. V was pared by 4 bases and J by 6 bases, with 6 bases of the junction left unmatched. Germline lookup yields CDR1 LNHDA and CDR2 SQIVND (reference sequence). The CDR3 has 14 amino acids. The CDR3 DNA reads TGTGCCAGTAGTACTCGACAGGGTGGTCAGCCCCAGCATTTT. It is translated as CASSTRQGGQPQHF.

This clone has only one observation. The chain recombines TRBV7-2 with TRBJ1-4, with D tentatively TRBD1 (5 bases). There are 16 residues in the CDR3. V was cut by 3 bases and J by 0 bases, with 11 bases left in between. Germline V gene data show CDR1 as SGHTA and CDR2 as FQGNSA. CDR3 amino acids: CASSFRQTATNEKLFF. The CDR3 nucleotides are TGTGCCAGCAGCTTTAGACAGACTGCAACTAATGAAAAACTGTTTTTT.

The chain employs TRBV23-1 and TRBJ1-5; no clear D. TRBV23-1 is treated as an ORF (open reading frame) with a function not yet certain. This CDR3 region has 12 residues. V dropped 3 bases and J dropped 4 bases, with 4 bases sitting between them. CDR3 region: CASSHRNQPQHF. The CDR3 nucleotides are TGCGCCAGCAGTCATCGGAATCAGCCCCAGCATTTT.